Following are 27 T cell receptor beta chains from one sample sequenced in a study of naive and memory T cell subsets (TCRdb year 2017). Receptor libraries were prepared by UMI-ligation and nested PCR. The sample was run on an Illumina MiSeq. Four rounds of PCR, run with the SP2 primer together with nested alpha and beta constant region primers, were used to amplify the ligated cDNA. Using fastp trimming at Q25 and MiXCR clonotype assembly, TCRdb reanalyzed the public sequencing data and kept in-frame beta chains. All rows with the same CDR3 protein become a single entry with the most common DNA and genes. In all, the sample holds some 40,000 distinct CDR3 sequences, and approximately 10% of those were seen once. Clones ranked in the top ten supply roughly 3.9% of the sample. The sample's treatment or condition label, decoded: skin biopsy from PPD injection site in Mantoux-positive individual. Using 3' ligation of a UMI-containing oligonucleotide to TCR cDNA, the study laid out a robust and sensitive protocol to amplify, sequence and analyze TCRs.

The sample here was skin, taken from a tuberculin skin test site. The source is an adult in good health.

This clonotype showed up many times. The gene calls are TRBV5-1 and TRBJ1-1; 8 bases agree with TRBD1. Germline lookup yields CDR1 SGHRS and CDR2 YFSETQ. V dropped 2 bases and J dropped 3; count of bases not matched to a gene: 3. CDR3 length equals 14 residues. Written as DNA, the CDR3 is TGCGCCAGCAGCTTATCAGGGGGCGACACTGAAGCTTTCTTT. Translated, it gives CASSLSGGDTEAFF.

The chain has TRBV9 and TRBJ1-1, with TRBD1 as a possible D gene (5 bases). The CDR3 loop spans 13 amino acids. The germline CDR1 and CDR2 sequences are SGDLS and YYNGEE. Deletions cut 0 bases from V and 5 bases from J, with 8 bases between. Here the CDR3 reads CASSVVRGTEAFF. The CDR3 DNA reads as TGTGCCAGCAGCGTAGTACGGGGGACTGAAGCTTTCTTT.

This clonotype has ten or more counts. This sequence joins TRBV27 and TRBJ2-1; TRBD1 matches 7 bases. Per the germline V gene, CDR1 is MNHEY and CDR2 is SMNVEV (reference sequence). This CDR3 is 15 amino acids long. Losses at the gene ends were 4 bases for V and 3 bases for J; bases not matched to a gene: 6. DNA for the CDR3: TGTGCCAGCAGTTATGGGGGACAGAACTACAATGAGCAGTTCTTC. It specifies CASSYGGQNYNEQFF.

This clonotype has just a few counts. This sequence may be a read error, since a much larger clone differs from it by one base. This chain joins TRBV20-1 and TRBJ2-1; D unresolved. V was pared by 2 bases and J by 3 bases, with 17 bases between. Germline-derived CDR1 and CDR2 are DFQATT and SNEGSKA (reference sequence). The CDR3 consists of 16 residues. CDR3 in amino acids: CSARPLTRNCYNEQFF. The CDR3 DNA reads TGCAGTGCTAGACCACTTACGCGGAACTGCTACAATGAGCAGTTCTTC.

This clonotype was seen ten or more times. This chain links TRBV30 with TRBJ1-1; D is uncertain. The germline CDR1 and CDR2 sequences are GTSNPN and SVGIG (reference sequence). Trimming shortened V by 1 base and J by 6 bases, and 15 bases separated the two germline ends. The CDR3 loop spans 14 amino acids. The CDR3 region is CAWSGRVRSSEAFF. The CDR3 DNA sequence: TGTGCCTGGAGTGGAAGGGTTCGTAGCTCTGAAGCTTTCTTT.

The chain uses TRBV7-9 and TRBJ2-1; D remains ambiguous. The germline V gene has CDR1 SEHNR and CDR2 FQNEAQ (reference sequence). CDR3 length equals 14 residues. Trimming cost V 1 base and J 10 bases, with 14 bases left between them. CDR3 loop: CASSLDSALGEQFF. The CDR3 region has the DNA TGTGCCAGCAGCTTAGACTCGGCTCTGGGGGAGCAGTTCTTC.

The rearrangement joins TRBV2 to TRBJ1-5; D is possibly TRBD1 (5 bases). CDR3 length equals 18 residues. V lost 8 bases and J lost 2, with 25 bases in between. CDR1 SNHLY and CDR2 FYNNEI come from the germline V gene. CDR3 nucleotide sequence: TGTGCCAGCCACCCCCGGGCAGGGCGAGTCTCGGGCAATCAGCCCCAGCATTTT. Amino acids: CASHPRAGRVSGNQPQHF. Variable domain in full (rest from reference TRBV2 and TRBJ1-5): EPEVTQTPSHQVTQMGQEVILRCVPISNHLYFYWYRQILGQKVEFLVSFYNNEISEKSEIFDDQFSVERPDGSNFTLKIRSTKLEDSAMYFCASHPRAGRVSGNQPQHFGDGTRLSIL.

A word on this clonotype: Given a much more abundant clone one base away, this may be a read error. In nucleotides, the CDR3 is TGTTCCAGCAGCTCGCACCTCCGGGACAGGGGACCCTCTGGGGCCAACGTCCTGACTTTC. Its protein product is CSSSSHLRDRGPSGANVLTF. The chain links TRBV7-9 to TRBJ2-6; TRBD1 matches at 10 bases. The CDR3 spans 20 residues. In germline, CDR1 is SEHNR, CDR2 FQNEAQ (reference sequence). The full variable domain, with the rest looked up from reference TRBV7-9 and TRBJ2-6, is DTGVSQNPRHKITKRGQNVTFRCDPISEHNRLYWYRQTLGQGPEFLTYFQNEAQLEKSRLLSDRFSAERPKGSFSTLEIQRTEQGDSAMYLCSSSSHLRDRGPSGANVLTFGAGSRLTVL.

This clonotype was seen ten or more times. The chain joins TRBV20-1 to TRBJ2-3; 8 nucleotides line up with TRBD2. J lost 1 base, V lost 0 bases, and 3 bases had no gene match. The CDR3 extends over 15 amino acids. The germline CDR1 and CDR2 sequences are DFQATT and SNEGSKA (reference sequence). The CDR3 bases are TGCAGTGCTAGAGATACTAGCGGCCGCACAGATACGCAGTATTTT. It is translated as CSARDTSGRTDTQYF.

This clonotype was found many times. The chain links TRBV12-3 or TRBV12-4 to TRBJ1-5, with 8 bases lining up with TRBD1. Trimming at V came to 5 bases and at J to 5 bases, leaving 8 bases not matched to a gene. CDR3 size: 15 residues. The CDR3 DNA follows: TGTGCCAGCAGTGGGGGACAGGCCTACGATCAGCCCCAGCATTTT. Its translation: CASSGGQAYDQPQHF.

The sample holds many counts of this clonotype. This chain joins TRBV7-2 and TRBJ2-2; D ambiguous. CDR3 length: 15 residues. Trimming left V 5 bases short and J 1 base short, with 11 bases between. The germline V gene has CDR1 SGHTA and CDR2 FQGNSA. The CDR3 coding sequence is TGTGCCAGCAGCCCACTACCGATGAACACCGGGGAGCTGTTTTTT. Encoded protein: CASSPLPMNTGELFF.

V gene TRBV5-4 combines with J gene TRBJ2-3, with D possibly being TRBD2 (6 bases). V was shortened by 1 base and J by 7 bases, with 19 bases between the two germline ends. CDR1 SGHNT and CDR2 YYREEE come from the germline V gene (reference sequence). This CDR3 region has 16 residues. The CDR3 loop reads CASSLSRGAGGHTQYF. CDR3 nucleotide sequence: TGTGCCAGCAGCTTGAGTAGAGGGGCCGGGGGTCATACGCAGTATTTT.

This clonotype turned up a few times. The chain uses TRBV20-1 and TRBJ2-2; 10 nucleotides line up with TRBD2. V lost 3 bases to trimming and J lost 7 bases; unmatched junction nucleotides: 8. Germline assignment: CDR1 DFQATT and CDR2 SNEGSKA (reference sequence). CDR3 length equals 15 residues. This CDR3 is CSARRSGRTNGELFF. The CDR3 DNA reads as TGCAGTGCTAGGCGTAGCGGGAGGACTAACGGGGAGCTGTTTTTT.

This clonotype was counted ten times or more. The rearrangement joins TRBV28 to TRBJ1-2; D perhaps matches TRBD1 (6 bases). This CDR3 region has 14 residues. Germline CDR1 MDHEN, CDR2 SYDVKM. Trimming shortened V by 6 bases and J by 4 bases, and 15 bases separated the two germline ends. The CDR3 here is CASSSPGQAYGYTF. As DNA, the CDR3 is TGTGCCAGCAGCTCCCCGGGACAAGCCTATGGCTACACCTTC.

This chain connects TRBV25-1 to TRBJ2-3; D is undetermined. Germline V CDR1 and CDR2: MGHDK, SYGVNS. The CDR3 is 14 amino acids. Trimming removed 7 bases at V and 6 bases at J, with 17 bases between. CDR3 residues: CASTTGPESDTQYF. In DNA, the CDR3 is TGTGCCAGCACCACTGGCCCCGAGTCGGATACGCAGTATTTT.

The chain combines TRBV18 with TRBJ2-7; either TRBD1 or TRBD2 may fit D (5 bases each). Germline V gives CDR1 KGHSH, CDR2 LQKENI. V lost 3 bases and J 2 bases, leaving 14 bases between the germline ends. There are 15 residues in the CDR3. The CDR3 reads CASSPAAGSPYEQYF. In DNA, the CDR3 is TGTGCCAGCTCACCCGCGGCAGGGAGCCCCTACGAGCAGTACTTC.

Ten or more counts support this clonotype. This chain connects TRBV9 to TRBJ2-1, with TRBD1 matching over 12 bases. Germline CDR1 reads SGDLS; CDR2 reads YYNGEE. This CDR3 is built from 18 residues. The V gene end was trimmed by 0 bases and the J gene end by 6 bases; junction bases not matched to a gene: 10. For the CDR3, the DNA is TGTGCCAGCAGCGTAGAGGGGTGGGACAGGGGGCGTCTCAATGAGCAGTTCTTC. It yields the protein CASSVEGWDRGRLNEQFF.

This clonotype occurred many times. V is TRBV13 and J is TRBJ1-2; D gene ambiguous. CDR1 is PRHDT, CDR2 FYEKMQ, per germline (reference sequence). V was cut by 4 bases and J by 5 bases, with 11 bases left in between. The CDR3 covers 13 residues. CDR3 coding DNA: TGTGCCAGCAGCTCGCCCACAGTATATGGCTACACCTTC. Amino acids: CASSSPTVYGYTF.

The gene calls are TRBV6-1 and TRBJ2-6, with 8 bases identical to TRBD1. The V and J ends lost 5 bases and 1 base, in that order; junction bases with no gene match: 19. This CDR3 comprises 21 residues. CDR1 and CDR2 (germline): MNHNS, SASEGT. As DNA, the CDR3 is TGTGCCAGCAGTCGTATGCCATCTTCCGGGACAGGCGGATCTGGGGCCAACGTCCTGACTTTC. This sequence encodes CASSRMPSSGTGGSGANVLTF.

This clonotype has ten or more counts. The chain recombines TRBV20-1 with TRBJ2-3; 9 positions match TRBD1. CDR1 is DFQATT, CDR2 SNEGSKA, per germline (reference sequence). There are 15 residues in the CDR3. After removal of 6 bases from V and 3 bases from J, the junction contained 10 bases not matched to a gene. The CDR3 reads CSAPRQGVVTDTQYF. CDR3 DNA sequence: TGCAGTGCCCCTCGACAGGGGGTAGTTACAGATACGCAGTATTTT.

This clonotype was counted at least ten times. This chain connects TRBV20-1 to TRBJ2-1; perhaps TRBD1 as D (6 bases). This CDR3 is 12 amino acids long. Between the trimmed V and J ends, which lost 3 bases and 10 bases, there was a span of 13 bases. Germline V CDR1 and CDR2: DFQATT, SNEGSKA (reference sequence). The CDR3: CSASAGAGEQFF. CDR3 coding DNA: TGCAGTGCTAGCGCAGGGGCGGGCGAGCAGTTCTTC.

This clonotype has only a few counts. CDR3 loop: CASSLAREGNTEAFF. The CDR3 bases are TGCGCCAGCAGCTTGGCCAGGGAAGGGAACACTGAAGCTTTCTTT. The chain recombines TRBV5-1 with TRBJ1-1; D is possibly TRBD1 (5 bases). Trimming left V 0 bases short and J 1 base short, with 10 bases between. This CDR3 spans 15 amino acids. Germline loops: CDR1 SGHRS, CDR2 YFSETQ.

The V call is TRBV3-1, the J call TRBJ2-7; D is uncertain. The germline V and J ends were trimmed by 4 bases and 6 bases, with 10 bases remaining between them. The CDR3 contains 12 residues. Germline CDR1 LGHDT, CDR2 YNNKEL (reference sequence). The CDR3 region has the DNA TGTGCCAGCAGCCGGGGTTATTCCGAGCAGTACTTC. This codes for CASSRGYSEQYF.

In this sample, this clonotype is medium-sized (0.01 to 0.1%). This chain uses TRBV20-1 with TRBJ1-4; a possible D gene is TRBD1 (6 bases). The germline V gene has CDR1 DFQATT and CDR2 SNEGSKA (reference sequence). The CDR3 runs 14 residues. V gave up 1 base and J gave up 3 bases, with 9 bases separating them. CDR3 in DNA: TGCAGTGCTAGAGTAGGGGGGCCTAATGAAAAACTGTTTTTT. Protein sequence: CSARVGGPNEKLFF.

This clonotype was seen more than once but under ten times. The chain couples TRBV29-1 to TRBJ2-5; D is uncertain. The CDR3 sequence is 12 residues long. Germline V CDR1 and CDR2: SQVTM, ANQGSEA. Trimming shortened V by 3 bases and J by 1 base, and 6 bases separated the two germline ends. CDR3 in DNA: TGCAGCGTTGAGGGCAGCCAAGAGACCCAGTACTTC. Translated: CSVEGSQETQYF. The whole variable domain, remainder taken from reference TRBV29-1 and TRBJ2-5, is SAVISQKPSRDICQRGTSLTIQCQVDSQVTMMFWYRQQPGQSLTLIATANQGSEATYESGFVIDKFPISRPNLTFSTLTVSNMSPEDSSIYLCSVEGSQETQYFGPGTRLLVL.

This clonotype showed up many times. This chain connects TRBV7-2 to TRBJ1-6; D unclear. Trimming cost V 3 bases and J 14 bases, with 8 bases left between them. Looked up from germline, CDR1 is SGHTA and CDR2 is FQGNSA. This CDR3 comprises 11 residues. CDR3 bases: TGTGCCAGCAGCTTCTCAGAAACCCTCCACTTT. Protein product: CASSFSETLHF.

The V and J genes are TRBV20-1 and TRBJ1-2, with D possibly matching TRBD1 (5 bases). Germline loops: CDR1 DFQATT, CDR2 SNEGSKA (reference sequence). The CDR3 contains 15 residues. With 1 base removed from V and 2 bases from J, the gap between germline ends came to 14 bases. The CDR3 region is CSARGGSTVNYGYTF. The DNA for the CDR3 is TGCAGTGCTAGAGGGGGCAGCACCGTAAACTATGGCTACACCTTC.